The 3 T cell receptor beta chains in this list originate from one sample, sequenced in a study of blood T cell repertoires in COVID-19. Method: immunoSEQ multiplex PCR; TCRdb's copy keeps in-frame clones and lacks some. This table holds 350,000 to 450,000 clones, 80% to 85% found once. Sequencing was performed on PBMCs or T cells enriched from blood (not recorded which). The receptors derive from a woman in her fifties or sixties who had recovered from COVID-19.

This chain uses TRBV19 with TRBJ1-1, with D maybe TRBD1 (5 bases). Trimming pared 8 bases from V and 6 bases from J, leaving 16 bases between. The CDR3 consists of 13 residues. The V gene's germline CDR1 is LNHDA and CDR2 SQIVND (reference sequence). CDR3 sequence reads: CASALGGWAEAFF. CDR3 bases: TGTGCCAGTGCCTTGGGGGGTTGGGCTGAAGCTTTCTTT. The full variable domain, its missing parts supplied by reference TRBV19 and TRBJ1-1, is DGGITQSPKYLFRKEGQNVTLSCEQNLNHDAMYWYRQDPGQGLRLIYYSQIVNDFQKGDIAEGYSVSREKKESFPLTVTSAQKNPTAFYLCASALGGWAEAFFGQGTRLTVV.

The chain is built from TRBV5-1 and TRBJ1-2; 11 nucleotides match TRBD1. Germline V gives CDR1 SGHRS, CDR2 YFSETQ. V trimming: 4 bases; J trimming: 6 bases; junction bases outside the gene matches: 11. The CDR3 loop spans 16 amino acids. The DNA for the CDR3 is TGCGCCAGCAGCCCTGGAGGGACAGGGGGTTTACATGGCTACACCTTC. It translates to CASSPGGTGGLHGYTF.

J is TRBJ2-4 and V is TRBV7-2, with D possibly TRBD2 on 6 matching bases. The V end lost 5 bases, the J end lost 5 bases, and 16 bases lay between the germline ends. Germline V gives CDR1 SGHTA, CDR2 FQGNSA. This CDR3 spans 15 amino acids. CDR3 coding DNA: TGTGCCAGCAGCGCGCGGGGTGGTAGAGAAAACATTCAGTACTTC. Translating gives CASSARGGRENIQYF.